The 30 T cell receptor beta chains below were found in one sample sequenced in a study of control samples from healthy donors and cancer patients. Libraries were prepared by immunoSEQ multiplex PCR; TCRdb keeps only in-frame clonotypes and omits some of them. The sample lists about 120,000 clones; 88% were seen once. The sample taken for sequencing was blood. These TCRs come from a man aged 40-50 years in good health.

This clone has just one count. This chain uses TRBV30 with TRBJ1-1; no firm D call. V lost 0 bases to trimming and J lost 2 bases, with 13 bases between them. The CDR3 extends over 15 amino acids. Germline CDR1 is GTSNPN and CDR2 is SVGIG (reference sequence). The CDR3 sequence: CAWSVMVVINTEAFF. The CDR3 DNA is TGTGCCTGGAGTGTAATGGTGGTCATCAACACTGAAGCTTTCTTT.

This chain joins TRBV3-1 (or the pseudogene TRBV3-2) and TRBJ2-3, with unresolved D. The CDR3 is 11 amino acids. Per the germline V gene, CDR1 is LGHDT and CDR2 is YNNKEL (reference sequence). Between the trimmed V and J ends, which lost 2 bases and 3 bases, there was a span of 0 bases. In DNA, the CDR3 is TGTGCCAGCAGCCAAACAGATACGCAGTATTTT. Translating gives CASSQTDTQYF.

In this sample, this clone turned up once. The chain combines TRBV11-1 with TRBJ1-2; D perhaps matches TRBD1 (6 bases). Deletions cut 3 bases from V and 4 bases from J, with 9 bases between. The CDR3 has 13 amino acids. Germline V lookup: CDR1 SGHAT, CDR2 FQDESV (reference sequence). The CDR3 reads CASSFTGSYGYTF. DNA of the CDR3: TGTGCCAGCAGCTTCACAGGGTCCTATGGCTACACCTTC.

This clone was detected only a few times. The chain links TRBV27 to TRBJ1-2, with D tentatively TRBD1 (5 bases). V shed 0 bases and J shed 6 bases, with 14 bases lying between them. Germline V CDR1 and CDR2: MNHEY, SMNVEV (reference sequence). The CDR3 runs to 15 residues. In nucleotides, the CDR3 is TGTGCCAGCAGTTTATCTCCGGGACGGAATCATGGCTACACCTTC. This gives the protein CASSLSPGRNHGYTF.

The J gene is TRBJ2-3, the V gene TRBV5-6, with TRBD1 matching over 9 bases. With V trimmed by 3 bases and J by 5 bases, 1 base remained unmatched. The CDR3 loop spans 13 amino acids. From germline, CDR1 is SGHDT and CDR2 YYEEEE. CDR3 sequence reads: CASSSTGGDTQYF. The CDR3 DNA is TGTGCCAGCAGCTCGACAGGGGGAGATACGCAGTATTTT.

V usage is TRBV5-1 and J usage is TRBJ1-1; the D is unclear. With 2 bases removed from V and 4 bases from J, the gap between germline ends came to 9 bases. This CDR3 has 13 amino acids. Germline V CDR1 and CDR2: SGHRS, YFSETQ. CDR3 protein: CASSFVVGTEAFF. The CDR3 coding sequence is TGCGCCAGCAGCTTCGTAGTTGGCACTGAAGCTTTCTTT. Together with reference TRBV5-1 and TRBJ1-1, the CDR3 gives the full variable domain: KAGVTQTPRYLIKTRGQQVTLSCSPISGHRSVSWYQQTPGQGLQFLFEYFSETQRNKGNFPGRFSGRQFSNSRSEMNVSTLELGDSALYLCASSFVVGTEAFFGQGTRLTVV.

This clone was picked up one time. The rearrangement joins TRBV5-1 to TRBJ1-1; D remains ambiguous. V was trimmed by 0 bases and J by 5 bases, leaving 11 bases between them. The germline V gene has CDR1 SGHRS and CDR2 YFSETQ. The CDR3 has 14 residues. CDR3: CASSLAVGATEAFF. The CDR3 DNA reads as TGCGCCAGCAGCTTGGCAGTGGGCGCGACTGAAGCTTTCTTT.

V and J are TRBV2 and TRBJ1-4; D gene uncertain. The germline V and J ends were trimmed by 8 bases and 7 bases, with 17 bases remaining between them. CDR1 and CDR2 (germline): SNHLY, FYNNEI. This CDR3 has 14 residues. The CDR3 sequence is CASSSREAGEKLFF. The CDR3, as DNA: TGTGCCAGCTCCTCGAGGGAGGCGGGTGAAAAACTGTTTTTT.

The chain joins TRBV6-5 to TRBJ1-1, with D possibly being TRBD1 (6 bases). V dropped 2 bases and J dropped 7 bases, with 17 bases sitting between them. CDR1 is MNHEY, CDR2 SVGAGI, per germline. This CDR3 is 15 amino acids long. The CDR3 DNA reads TGTGCCAGCAGTTACACGGACAGCAGAGGGGGTGAAGCTTTCTTT. Amino acid sequence: CASSYTDSRGGEAFF.

The chain carries TRBV6-6 and TRBJ1-6; no firm D call. The CDR3 runs to 15 residues. Germline V gene data show CDR1 as MNHNY and CDR2 as SVGAGI (reference sequence). Trimming stripped 4 bases from V and 10 bases from J, with 17 bases between. The CDR3 sequence is CASSSETGRRSPLHF. CDR3 coding DNA: TGTGCCAGCAGTTCCGAGACCGGCAGGCGGTCACCCCTCCACTTT.

The chain uses TRBV30 and TRBJ1-4; D is ambiguous. Germline values: CDR1 GTSNPN, CDR2 SVGIG (reference sequence). The CDR3 has 13 residues. Trimming cost V 4 bases and J 2 bases, with 8 bases left between them. CDR3 nucleotide sequence: TGTGCCTGGAATGGGCAGACTAATGAAAAACTGTTTTTT. Translated, it gives CAWNGQTNEKLFF.

Only one count was recorded for this clone. The rearrangement links TRBV9 to TRBJ2-3; 7 bases are shared with TRBD2. Germline lookup yields CDR1 SGDLS and CDR2 YYNGEE. V was pared by 0 bases and J by 3 bases, with 7 bases of the junction left unmatched. The CDR3 sequence is 16 residues long. CDR3 loop: CASSVAVGGTTDTQYF. The CDR3 DNA is TGTGCCAGCAGCGTAGCTGTGGGGGGGACTACAGATACGCAGTATTTT.

The chain links TRBV18 to TRBJ2-3; 9 bases map to TRBD2. The CDR3 sequence is 15 residues long. The V and J ends lost 3 bases and 1 base, in that order; junction bases with no gene match: 2. Germline CDR1 reads KGHSH; CDR2 reads LQKENI. The CDR3 is CASSPQRGGTDTQYF. Written as DNA, the CDR3 is TGTGCCAGCTCACCCCAGCGGGGGGGCACAGATACGCAGTATTTT. Variable domain in full (rest from reference TRBV18 and TRBJ2-3): NAGVMQNPRHLVRRRGQEARLRCSPMKGHSHVYWYRQLPEEGLKFMVYLQKENIIDESGMPKERFSAEFPKEGPSILRIQQVVRGDSAAYFCASSPQRGGTDTQYFGPGTRLTVL.

The chain uses TRBV5-1 and TRBJ1-2, with D possibly being TRBD1 (5 bases). The germline CDR1 and CDR2 sequences are SGHRS and YFSETQ. CDR3 length: 13 amino acids. V was shortened by 0 bases and J by 4 bases, with 7 bases between the two germline ends. DNA for the CDR3: TGCGCCAGCAGCTTGGTTGGGGGCTATGGCTACACCTTC. This gives the protein CASSLVGGYGYTF. Full variable domain (missing parts from reference TRBV5-1 and TRBJ1-2): KAGVTQTPRYLIKTRGQQVTLSCSPISGHRSVSWYQQTPGQGLQFLFEYFSETQRNKGNFPGRFSGRQFSNSRSEMNVSTLELGDSALYLCASSLVGGYGYTFGSGTRLTVV.

Concerning this clone: In the same sample, other DNA sequences code for this CDR3. This chain links TRBV6-1 with TRBJ1-3, with a tentative D call TRBD1 (5 bases). The CDR3 is made up of 16 amino acids. Trimming stripped 0 bases from V and 0 bases from J, with 9 bases between. Germline CDR1 MNHNS, CDR2 SASEGT. CDR3 DNA sequence: TGTGCCAGCAGTGAAGCGCTCGGGGCCTCTGGAAACACCATATATTTT. Translating gives CASSEALGASGNTIYF.

The chain has TRBV18 and TRBJ2-7; no clear D gene. Germline CDR1 and CDR2: KGHSH and LQKENI. V was pared by 6 bases and J by 1 base, with 10 bases between. The CDR3 covers 13 residues. In nucleotides, the CDR3 is TGTGCCAGCTCGCCCCCCGAATCCTACGAGCAGTACTTC. It is translated as CASSPPESYEQYF.

The V and J genes are TRBV18 and TRBJ1-2, with D possibly TRBD1 on 5 matching bases. CDR1 is KGHSH and CDR2 is LQKENI in the germline V gene. The germline V and J ends were trimmed by 4 bases and 1 base, with 13 bases remaining between them. This CDR3 is 15 amino acids long. CDR3 region: CASSRLTADNYGYTF. The CDR3 DNA sequence: TGTGCCAGCTCACGGCTGACAGCGGATAACTATGGCTACACCTTC.

The chain joins TRBV30 to TRBJ1-3; 7 bases are a match to TRBD1. The CDR3 length is 17 residues. Trimming cost V 2 bases and J 0 bases; bases outside gene matches: 10. From germline, CDR1 is GTSNPN and CDR2 SVGIG (reference sequence). The CDR3 region is CAWSKGQAAISGNTIYF. As DNA, the CDR3 is TGTGCCTGGAGTAAAGGACAGGCGGCTATCTCTGGAAACACCATATATTTT.

The chain carries TRBV7-9 and TRBJ1-5; tentatively, D is TRBD1 (6 bases). V was trimmed by 5 bases and J by 0 bases, leaving 14 bases between them. The CDR3 has 16 residues. Germline lookup yields CDR1 SEHNR and CDR2 FQNEAQ (reference sequence). This chain's CDR3 is CASSPGQGYSNQPQHF. In DNA, the CDR3 is TGTGCCAGCAGCCCCGGGCAGGGGTATAGCAATCAGCCCCAGCATTTT. The complete variable domain, with remaining parts taken from reference TRBV7-9 and TRBJ1-5, reads DTGVSQNPRHKITKRGQNVTFRCDPISEHNRLYWYRQTLGQGPEFLTYFQNEAQLEKSRLLSDRFSAERPKGSFSTLEIQRTEQGDSAMYLCASSPGQGYSNQPQHFGDGTRLSIL.

There are a few counts of this clone. J is TRBJ1-2 and V is TRBV19, with TRBD1 as a possible D gene (5 bases). The germline CDR1 and CDR2 sequences are LNHDA and SQIVND (reference sequence). V lost 3 bases to trimming and J lost 8 bases, with 13 bases between them. The CDR3 sequence is 13 residues long. As DNA, the CDR3 is TGTGCCAGTAGTATGGCCAGGGTAGGCGGCTACACCTTC. This sequence encodes CASSMARVGGYTF. The variable domain in full, completed from reference TRBV19 and TRBJ1-2, reads DGGITQSPKYLFRKEGQNVTLSCEQNLNHDAMYWYRQDPGQGLRLIYYSQIVNDFQKGDIAEGYSVSREKKESFPLTVTSAQKNPTAFYLCASSMARVGGYTFGSGTRLTVV.

About this clone itself: Within the sample, other DNA sequences also encode this same CDR3. The V call is TRBV12-3 or TRBV12-4, the J call TRBJ2-3; no definite D call. The CDR3 has 12 residues. Trimming pared 1 base from V and 3 bases from J, leaving 2 bases between. The CDR3 coding sequence is TGTGCCAGCAGTTTAGGTACAGATACGCAGTATTTT. Translation gives CASSLGTDTQYF.

The rearrangement joins TRBV29-1 to TRBJ2-7; 7 nucleotides line up with TRBD1. In germline, CDR1 is SQVTM, CDR2 ANQGSEA. The CDR3 length is 14 residues. The trim removed 6 bases at V and 7 bases at J, leaving 15 bases unmatched. The DNA of the CDR3 is TGCAGCGTCCCCAGGGGGTCGGGGACGGAAGAGCAGTACTTC. This translates into CSVPRGSGTEEQYF.

V and J are TRBV13 and TRBJ2-7; 7 nucleotides agree with TRBD2. Per the germline V gene, CDR1 is PRHDT and CDR2 is FYEKMQ (reference sequence). This CDR3 is built from 15 residues. V lost 0 bases to trimming and J lost 6 bases; unmatched junction nucleotides: 8. DNA for the CDR3: TGTGCCAGCAGCTTAGGCGGGGGGAAAAGCGGCGAGCAGTACTTC. This gives the protein CASSLGGGKSGEQYF.

The J gene is TRBJ1-2, the V gene TRBV6-5, with D tentatively TRBD1 (5 bases). Trimming took 0 bases from V and 6 from J, leaving 8 bases between them. This CDR3 is 13 amino acids long. Germline CDR1 and CDR2: MNHEY and SVGAGI. The CDR3: CASSYSPRDGYTF. DNA for the CDR3: TGTGCCAGCAGTTACTCTCCCAGGGATGGCTACACCTTC.

The chain couples TRBV7-2 to TRBJ1-2; D is undetermined. This CDR3 comprises 12 residues. Germline loops: CDR1 SGHTA, CDR2 FQGNSA. The V end was cut by 2 bases, the J end by 4 bases, with 5 bases between. CDR3 DNA: TGTGCCAGCAGCTTATATGTCTATGGCTACACCTTC. Amino acids: CASSLYVYGYTF.

This clone has a handful of counts. The chain combines TRBV2 with TRBJ2-5; 8 bases agree with TRBD1. Germline V gives CDR1 SNHLY, CDR2 FYNNEI. Trimming removed 0 bases from V and 5 bases from J; junction bases left unmatched: 5. This CDR3 comprises 15 residues. CDR3 nucleotide sequence: TGTGCCAGCAGTGAAGCAGCCAGGGGGCTGGAGACCCAGTACTTC. This sequence encodes CASSEAARGLETQYF.

The genes are TRBV3-1 (or the pseudogene TRBV3-2) and TRBJ1-1; D is perhaps TRBD1 (5 bases). With 4 bases removed from V and 6 bases from J, the gap between germline ends came to 18 bases. The germline V gene encodes CDR1 LGHDT and CDR2 YNNKEL (reference sequence). This CDR3 has 15 residues. CDR3 coding DNA: TGTGCCAGCAGCCGCCTCGGAGAAGGGGCATCTGAAGCTTTCTTT. Protein: CASSRLGEGASEAFF.

This clone came up a few times. The rearrangement joins TRBV11-2 to TRBJ2-7; perhaps TRBD1 as D (5 bases). Germline V gene sequence: CDR1 SGHAT, CDR2 FQNNGV. Trimming removed 1 base at V and 3 bases at J, with 7 bases between. The CDR3 is 13 amino acids. The CDR3 region is CASSLGQNYEQYF. In DNA form, the CDR3 reads TGTGCCAGCAGCTTAGGACAGAACTACGAGCAGTACTTC.

This sequence joins TRBV19 and TRBJ1-4, with 9 bases that match TRBD1. Germline loops: CDR1 LNHDA, CDR2 SQIVND (reference sequence). The CDR3 is 17 residues long. The junction had 13 bases not matched to a gene; V was cut back by 5 bases and J by 6 bases. The CDR3 DNA reads as TGTGCCAGTAGTCCCCTCGAGGGGACAGGGAGGTATGAAAAACTGTTTTTT. Translating gives CASSPLEGTGRYEKLFF. Variable domain in full (rest from reference TRBV19 and TRBJ1-4): DGGITQSPKYLFRKEGQNVTLSCEQNLNHDAMYWYRQDPGQGLRLIYYSQIVNDFQKGDIAEGYSVSREKKESFPLTVTSAQKNPTAFYLCASSPLEGTGRYEKLFFGSGTQLSVL.

A few counts support this clone. The chain is built from TRBV4-1 and TRBJ1-2; D perhaps matches TRBD1 (6 bases). Germline assignment: CDR1 MGHRA and CDR2 YSYEKL. The V end lost 5 bases, the J end lost 8 bases, and 15 bases lay between the germline ends. The CDR3 is 13 amino acids. The CDR3 is CASSSHREGGYTF. The CDR3 DNA reads TGCGCCAGCAGCTCCCACAGGGAGGGCGGCTACACCTTC.